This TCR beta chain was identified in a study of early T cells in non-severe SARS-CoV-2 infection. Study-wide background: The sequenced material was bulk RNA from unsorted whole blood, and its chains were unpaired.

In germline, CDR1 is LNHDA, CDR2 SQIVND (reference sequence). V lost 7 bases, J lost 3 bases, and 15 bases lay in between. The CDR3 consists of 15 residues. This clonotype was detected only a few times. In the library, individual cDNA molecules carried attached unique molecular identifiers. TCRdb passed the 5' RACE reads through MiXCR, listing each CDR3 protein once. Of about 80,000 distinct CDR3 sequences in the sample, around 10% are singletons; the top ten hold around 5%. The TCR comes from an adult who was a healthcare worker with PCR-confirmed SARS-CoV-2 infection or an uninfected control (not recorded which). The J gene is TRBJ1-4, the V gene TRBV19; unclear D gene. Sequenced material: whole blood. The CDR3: CASKTQTYANEKLFF. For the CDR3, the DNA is TGTGCCAGTAAGACCCAAACGTACGCTAATGAAAAACTGTTTTTT. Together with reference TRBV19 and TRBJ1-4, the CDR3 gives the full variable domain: DGGITQSPKYLFRKEGQNVTLSCEQNLNHDAMYWYRQDPGQGLRLIYYSQIVNDFQKGDIAEGYSVSREKKESFPLTVTSAQKNPTAFYLCASKTQTYANEKLFFGSGTQLSVL.